Listed below are T cell receptor beta chains from one sample, sequenced in a study of T cell changes during pregnancy in multiple sclerosis. This table comes from immunoSEQ multiplex PCR, and its TCRdb copy is limited to in-frame clones, with some not included. The data hold some 75,000 clones, with more than 90% observed a single time. The specimen comprised peripheral blood, sampled in the second trimester of pregnancy. These receptors originate from a female donor with multiple sclerosis, enrolled in a pregnancy study. Each CDR3 is given with its conserved first and last residue. A D gene is named only where the DNA matches it firmly. Clone size appears in some rows only: once, few, many, or a class for an expanded clone.

cdr3_aa cdr3_nt clone_size d_call j_call cdr3_length v_call
CASSQDPGVPGELFF TGCGCCAGCAGCCAAGATCCAGGGGTCCCCGGGGAGCTGTTTTTT . . TRBJ2-2 15 TRBV4-3
CASSLTEDTGELFF TGTGCCAGCAGTTTGACAGAAGACACCGGGGAGCTGTTTTTT few . TRBJ2-2 14 TRBV28
CASRAQGPPYGYTF TGTGCCAGCAGGGCACAGGGGCCCCCCTATGGCTACACCTTC . TRBD1 TRBJ1-2 14 TRBV28
CASSPRGLAGGLNIQYF TGTGCCAGCTCACCACGCGGACTAGCGGGAGGATTGAACATTCAGTACTTC . TRBD2 TRBJ2-4 17 TRBV18
CASRTSGSSYNEQFF TGTGCCAGCAGGACTAGCGGGAGCTCCTACAATGAGCAGTTCTTC . TRBD2 TRBJ2-1 15 TRBV7-6
CASSLQGWQTQYF TGTGCCAGCAGTTTACAGGGGTGGCAGACCCAGTACTTC . TRBD1 TRBJ2-5 13 TRBV6-6
CASSLAGGGGYTF TGTGCCAGCAGCTTGGCTGGGGGAGGTGGCTACACCTTC . . TRBJ1-2 13 TRBV5-6
CAWCQPGQRNEKLFF TGTGCCTGGTGTCAACCGGGACAGAGAAATGAAAAACTGTTTTTT . TRBD1 TRBJ1-4 15 TRBV30
CASRGGGLLYEQYF TGTGCCAGCAGGGGAGGGGGTCTGCTCTACGAGCAGTACTTC . . TRBJ2-7 14 TRBV6-1
CASSWGLRQGADNEQFF TGCGCCAGCAGCTGGGGGTTGAGGCAGGGGGCCGACAATGAGCAGTTCTTC . TRBD1 TRBJ2-1 17 TRBV5-1
CASPTETGGGPNTEAFF TGTGCCAGCCCCACCGAGACGGGAGGGGGACCGAACACTGAAGCTTTCTTT . . TRBJ1-1 17 TRBV21-1
CASSELDGSPYNEQFF TGTGCCAGCAGTGAATTGGACGGGAGTCCTTACAATGAGCAGTTCTTC . . TRBJ2-1 16 TRBV6-1
CASSSTEDEKLFF TGTGCCAGCAGTTCGACAGAGGATGAAAAACTGTTTTTT . . TRBJ1-4 13 TRBV7-9
CASSAGQSLPAFF TGTGCCAGCAGCGCGGGACAGTCTTTACCAGCTTTCTTT . TRBD1 TRBJ1-1 13 TRBV28
CASSLGQGIVGYEQYF TGCGCCAGCAGCTTGGGACAGGGGATTGTGGGCTACGAGCAGTACTTC . TRBD1 TRBJ2-7 16 TRBV5-1
CASSESVSSYNEQFF TGTGCCAGCAGCGAGAGCGTGAGCTCCTACAATGAGCAGTTCTTC . . TRBJ2-1 15 TRBV9
CASSLAGLAEAFF TGTGCCAGCAGTCTTGCGGGGTTGGCTGAAGCTTTCTTT . . TRBJ1-1 13 TRBV28
CASSLDIAGGYNEQFF TGTGCCAGCAGCTTAGATATAGCGGGAGGTTACAATGAGCAGTTCTTC . TRBD2 TRBJ2-1 16 TRBV7-6
CASSLTGFYNEKLFF TGTGCCAGCAGCTTGACAGGGTTCTATAATGAAAAACTGTTTTTT . TRBD1 TRBJ1-4 15 TRBV7-8
CASRGQGTYEQYF TGTGCCAGCAGGGGACAGGGAACCTACGAGCAGTACTTC . TRBD1 TRBJ2-7 13 TRBV27
CASSFEGRRTDTQYF TGTGCCAGTAGTTTCGAGGGCCGCCGAACAGATACGCAGTATTTT . . TRBJ2-3 15 TRBV19
CASSIRSGNTIYF TGTGCCAGTAGTATCCGGTCTGGAAACACCATATATTTT . . TRBJ1-3 13 TRBV19
CASSPQGYEQYF TGTGCCAGCAGCCCTCAGGGATACGAGCAGTACTTC . . TRBJ2-7 12 TRBV14
CSVVNTGTGNYGYTF TGCAGCGTTGTGAATACCGGGACAGGGAACTATGGCTACACCTTC . TRBD1 TRBJ1-2 15 TRBV29-1
CASSLVGFGGEAFF TGTGCCAGCAGCTTAGTTGGTTTTGGCGGTGAAGCTTTCTTT once . TRBJ1-1 14 TRBV7-6
CASSLLSGGTEAFF TGTGCCAGCAGTTTATTAAGTGGGGGGACTGAAGCTTTCTTT once . TRBJ1-1 14 TRBV27
CSAGDRSQPQHF TGCAGCGCAGGGGATCGAAGTCAGCCCCAGCATTTT . . TRBJ1-5 12 TRBV29-1
CASSPATGQGQWQFF TGTGCCAGCAGCCCCGCTACTGGACAGGGACAGTGGCAGTTCTTC . TRBD1 TRBJ2-1 15 TRBV11-3
CAISDGAIYEQYF TGTGCCATCAGTGATGGGGCTATCTACGAGCAGTACTTC . . TRBJ2-7 13 TRBV10-3
CASSGYPSSYNEQFF TGTGCCAGCAGTGGCTATCCGAGCTCCTACAATGAGCAGTTCTTC . . TRBJ2-1 15 TRBV6-4
CASSSGTADNQPQHF TGCGCCAGCAGCTCCGGGACAGCAGACAATCAGCCCCAGCATTTT . TRBD1 TRBJ1-5 15 TRBV5-1
CASRDRTGLNTEAFF TGTGCCAGTAGGGATAGGACAGGCTTAAACACTGAAGCTTTCTTT . TRBD1 TRBJ1-1 15 TRBV19
CASSPNAGLAGGFFHDEQFF TGCGCCAGCAGTCCCAACGCAGGACTAGCGGGAGGGTTCTTCCATGATGAGCAGTTCTTC . TRBD2 TRBJ2-1 20 TRBV10-1
CASSLSVGNYGYTF TGTGCCAGCAGCTTAAGTGTCGGTAACTATGGCTACACCTTC . . TRBJ1-2 14 TRBV7-2
CATLGGREGQDTQYF TGTGCCACCCTGGGGGGACGGGAGGGCCAAGATACGCAGTATTTT . TRBD2 TRBJ2-3 15 TRBV15
CASSSGQGYEQYF TGCGCCAGCAGCTCGGGACAGGGTTACGAGCAGTACTTC . TRBD1 TRBJ2-7 13 TRBV5-1
CASTKREGEQFF TGTGCCAGTACGAAGCGGGAGGGGGAGCAGTTCTTC . TRBD2 TRBJ2-1 12 TRBV27
CASSATTGAYGYTF TGTGCCAGTAGTGCAACGACAGGGGCGTATGGCTACACCTTC . TRBD1 TRBJ1-2 14 TRBV19
CASSRSGQGFGEQYF TGTGCCAGCAGCCGGTCGGGACAGGGATTTGGGGAGCAGTACTTC . TRBD1 TRBJ2-7 15 TRBV7-2
CASSLGQATNEKLFF TGTGCCAGCAGTTTAGGACAAGCAACTAATGAAAAACTGTTTTTT . . TRBJ1-4 15 TRBV27
CASSLRGPGQPQHF TGTGCCAGCAGCTTGAGGGGGCCCGGTCAGCCCCAGCATTTT . TRBD1 TRBJ1-5 14 TRBV5-6
CASREGLVGETQYF TGTGCCAGCAGGGAGGGACTAGTTGGGGAGACCCAGTACTTC . TRBD2 TRBJ2-5 14 TRBV2
CASSLAAGGRTEAFF TGTGCCAGCAGTTTAGCCGCAGGGGGCCGCACTGAAGCTTTCTTT . TRBD1 TRBJ1-1 15 TRBV27
CASSQDWLGTGYGYTF TGTGCCAGCAGCCAAGATTGGTTAGGGACAGGCTATGGCTACACCTTC . TRBD1 TRBJ1-2 16 TRBV4-2
CASSEEGGYYNEQFF TGTGCCAGCAGTGAGGAGGGAGGTTACTACAATGAGCAGTTCTTC . . TRBJ2-1 15 TRBV2
CASSVQDRETYEQYF TGTGCCAGTAGCGTGCAGGACAGGGAAACCTACGAGCAGTACTTC . TRBD1 TRBJ2-7 15 TRBV19
CASSHSPPSGRYADTQYF TGCGCCAGCAGCCACTCCCCCCCCAGCGGGAGGTATGCAGATACGCAGTATTTT . TRBD2 TRBJ2-3 18 TRBV4-1
CASSPTGTHSYEQYF TGTGCCAGCAGCCCAACCGGGACACACTCCTACGAGCAGTACTTC . . TRBJ2-7 15 TRBV27